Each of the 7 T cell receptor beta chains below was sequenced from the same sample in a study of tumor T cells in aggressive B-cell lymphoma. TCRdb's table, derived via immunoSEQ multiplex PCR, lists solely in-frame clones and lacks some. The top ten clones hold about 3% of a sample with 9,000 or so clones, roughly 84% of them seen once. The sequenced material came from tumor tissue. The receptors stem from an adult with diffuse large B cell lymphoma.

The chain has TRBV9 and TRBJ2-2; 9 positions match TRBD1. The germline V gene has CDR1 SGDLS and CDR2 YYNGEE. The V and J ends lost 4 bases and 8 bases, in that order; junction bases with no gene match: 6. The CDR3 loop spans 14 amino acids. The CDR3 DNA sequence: TGTGCCAGCAGCCTGGGACAGGGATTAGGGGAGCTGTTTTTT. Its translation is CASSLGQGLGELFF. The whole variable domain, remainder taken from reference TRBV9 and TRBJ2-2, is DSGVTQTPKHLITATGQRVTLRCSPRSGDLSVYWYQQSLDQGLQFLIQYYNGEERAKGNILERFSAQQFPDLHSELNLSSLELGDSALYFCASSLGQGLGELFFGEGSRLTVL.

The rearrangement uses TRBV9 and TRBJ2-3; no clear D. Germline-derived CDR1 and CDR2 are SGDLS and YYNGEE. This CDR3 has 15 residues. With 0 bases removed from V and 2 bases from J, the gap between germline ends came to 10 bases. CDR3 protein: CASSVVGTYTDTQYF. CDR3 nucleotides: TGTGCCAGCAGCGTAGTGGGCACGTACACAGATACGCAGTATTTT.

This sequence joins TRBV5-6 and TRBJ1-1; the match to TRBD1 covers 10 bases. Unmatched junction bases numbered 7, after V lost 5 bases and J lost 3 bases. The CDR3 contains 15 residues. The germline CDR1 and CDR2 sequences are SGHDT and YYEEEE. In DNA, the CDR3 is TGTGCCAGCAGTCCTCCGGGACAGGGGTACACTGAAGCTTTCTTT. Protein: CASSPPGQGYTEAFF.

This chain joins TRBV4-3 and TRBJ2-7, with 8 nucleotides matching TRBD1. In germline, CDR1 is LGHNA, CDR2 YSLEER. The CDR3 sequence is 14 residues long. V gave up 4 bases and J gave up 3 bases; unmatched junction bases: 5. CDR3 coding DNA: TGCGCCAGCAGCCCTAATACAGGGGGCTACGAGCAGTACTTC. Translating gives CASSPNTGGYEQYF.

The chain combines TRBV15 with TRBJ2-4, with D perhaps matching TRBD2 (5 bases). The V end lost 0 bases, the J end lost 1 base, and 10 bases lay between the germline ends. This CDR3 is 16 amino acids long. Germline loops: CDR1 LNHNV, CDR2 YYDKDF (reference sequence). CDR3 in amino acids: CATSRDNGVAKNIQYF. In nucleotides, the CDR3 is TGTGCCACCAGCAGAGATAACGGGGTGGCCAAAAACATTCAGTACTTC.

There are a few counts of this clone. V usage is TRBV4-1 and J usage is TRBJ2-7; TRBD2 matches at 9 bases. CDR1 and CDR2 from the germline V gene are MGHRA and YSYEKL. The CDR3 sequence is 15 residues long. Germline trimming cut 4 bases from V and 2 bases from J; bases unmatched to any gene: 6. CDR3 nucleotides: TGCGCCAGCAGCCCGATAGCGGGGGTTCCCTACGAGCAGTACTTC. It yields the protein CASSPIAGVPYEQYF.

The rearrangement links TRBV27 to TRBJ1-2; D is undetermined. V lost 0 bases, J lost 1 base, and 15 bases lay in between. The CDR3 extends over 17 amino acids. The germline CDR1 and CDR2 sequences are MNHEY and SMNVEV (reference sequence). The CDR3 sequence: CASSLSSARRRNYGYTF. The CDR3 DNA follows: TGTGCCAGCAGTTTATCCTCCGCGCGGAGGCGTAACTATGGCTACACCTTC.